What follows are 7 T cell receptor beta chains derived from one specimen sequenced in a study of cytomegalovirus exposure and HLA in healthy donors. This PCR relied on a set of 60 Vbeta primers and 13 Jbeta primers. Assay used: immunoSEQ multiplex PCR; TCRdb lists only in-frame clones, some missing. The table includes around 210,000 clones, around 84% detected once. The sample consisted of PBMCs. Receptor source: a girl aged 2 to 9 in good health and CMV-seronegative.

This clone was detected only a few times. The chain joins TRBV6-5 to TRBJ2-1, with 9 bases matching TRBD1. V was pared by 4 bases and J by 4 bases, with 5 bases of the junction left unmatched. Germline values: CDR1 MNHEY, CDR2 SVGAGI. CDR3 length: 15 amino acids. The CDR3 region has the DNA TGTGCCAGCAGTTTAAAGACAGGGGGGTACAATGAGCAGTTCTTC. This sequence encodes CASSLKTGGYNEQFF.

The J gene is TRBJ2-7, the V gene TRBV5-1, with TRBD2 matching 9 bases. Germline CDR1 and CDR2: SGHRS and YFSETQ. The CDR3 spans 12 residues. Trimming cost V 4 bases and J 4 bases; bases outside gene matches: 0. The CDR3, as DNA: TGCGCCAGCAGCACTAGCGGGTACGAGCAGTACTTC. Its protein is CASSTSGYEQYF.

The chain is built from TRBV10-3 and TRBJ2-5, with D tentatively TRBD1 (6 bases). Trimming removed 10 bases at V and 2 bases at J, with 17 bases between. Per germline, CDR1 ENHRY and CDR2 SYGVKD. This CDR3 has 14 amino acids. In nucleotides, the CDR3 is TGTGCCACACGACAGGAATCCACACAAGAGACCCAGTACTTC. Translated, it gives CATRQESTQETQYF.

This clone was seen more than once but under ten times. The V and J genes are TRBV2 and TRBJ2-3, with no clear D. V lost 2 bases and J lost 6, with 6 bases in between. The CDR3 is 12 residues long. Per the germline V gene, CDR1 is SNHLY and CDR2 is FYNNEI. The CDR3 region has the DNA TGTGCCAGCAGTGAATTCGGGGATACGCAGTATTTT. Encoded protein: CASSEFGDTQYF.

This chain joins TRBV7-9 and TRBJ2-7; 9 bases line up with TRBD2. The CDR3 runs 14 residues. Germline trimming cut 7 bases from V and 0 bases from J; bases unmatched to any gene: 4. The germline V gene has CDR1 SEHNR and CDR2 FQNEAQ (reference sequence). The chain's CDR3 is CASTLAGSSYEQYF. For the CDR3, the DNA is TGTGCCAGCACCCTAGCGGGGAGCTCCTACGAGCAGTACTTC. Full variable domain (outside the CDR3, taken from reference TRBV7-9 and TRBJ2-7): DTGVSQNPRHKITKRGQNVTFRCDPISEHNRLYWYRQTLGQGPEFLTYFQNEAQLEKSRLLSDRFSAERPKGSFSTLEIQRTEQGDSAMYLCASTLAGSSYEQYFGPGTRLTVT.

The V gene is TRBV27, the J gene TRBJ1-6; a weak D match, TRBD1 (6 bases). There are 12 residues in the CDR3. V lost 5 bases, J lost 13 bases, and 12 bases lay in between. Looked up from germline, CDR1 is MNHEY and CDR2 is SMNVEV (reference sequence). The CDR3 sequence: CASSQGTGPLHF. CDR3 nucleotide sequence: TGTGCCAGCAGTCAAGGCACAGGGCCCCTCCACTTT.

The rearrangement joins TRBV4-1 to TRBJ2-7; D possibly corresponds to TRBD2 (6 bases). This CDR3 contains 16 residues. Germline values: CDR1 MGHRA, CDR2 YSYEKL. Between the trimmed V and J ends, which lost 4 bases and 3 bases, there was a span of 19 bases. In DNA form, the CDR3 reads TGCGCCAGCAGCCGAATGGGTCCTAGCGACCACTACGAGCAGTACTTC. This gives the protein CASSRMGPSDHYEQYF.